This is a list of T cell receptor beta chains from one sample in a study of T cells of healthy individuals. TCRdb fed the 5' RACE reads into MiXCR, producing one record per CDR3 protein. The table lists about 100,000 distinct CDR3 sequences, approximately 16% of them singletons, with 6% to 8% in the top ten. The receptors were gathered from a human donor in good health. Each CDR3 is given with its conserved first and last residue. The D gene is left open where the match is weak. The size entry is marked missing in some rows and otherwise reads once, few, many or a size class.

many	TRBV27	TRBJ1-6	.	CASSLTVNSYNSPLHF	TGTGCCAGCAGTTTAACAGTGAATTCCTATAATTCACCCCTCCACTTT
many	TRBV4-2	TRBJ1-5	.	CASSQIVQGPNQPQHF	TGTGCCAGCAGCCAGATAGTCCAGGGACCAAATCAGCCCCAGCATTTT
.	TRBV5-1	TRBJ2-7	.	CASSWQPEDEQYF	TGCGCCAGCAGCTGGCAGCCTGAGGACGAGCAGTACTTC
.	TRBV4-2	TRBJ2-1	TRBD2	CASSQEIAGGPYNEQFF	TGTGCCAGCAGCCAAGAAATCGCGGGGGGGCCCTACAATGAGCAGTTCTTC
.	TRBV6-2/TRBV6-3	TRBJ1-2	.	CASSPRGGGYTF	TGTGCCAGCAGTCCCCGAGGTGGAGGCTACACCTTC
few	TRBV20-1	TRBJ1-2	.	CSATAGNGYTF	TGCAGTGCTACGGCGGGGAATGGCTACACCTTC
.	TRBV15	TRBJ2-2	TRBD1	CATSRDVGGASPGELFF	TGTGCCACCAGCAGAGACGTAGGGGGCGCTTCCCCCGGGGAGCTGTTTTTT
.	TRBV6-2/TRBV6-3	TRBJ2-3	TRBD1	CASSPEGATDTQYF	TGTGCCAGCAGCCCCGAGGGGGCCACAGATACGCAGTATTTT
few	TRBV7-2	TRBJ1-3	.	CASRAFPLGGNTIYF	TGTGCCAGCAGAGCTTTCCCCCTCGGTGGAAACACCATATATTTT
.	TRBV4-1	TRBJ1-2	.	CASSQESISNYGYTF	TGCGCCAGCAGCCAAGAAAGCATTTCTAACTATGGCTACACCTTC
many	TRBV20-1	TRBJ1-6	TRBD1	CSARTPGGSPLHF	TGCAGTGCTAGAACACCAGGGGGTTCACCCCTCCACTTT
once	TRBV27	TRBJ2-2	.	CASSFRTPAGWSGELFF	TGTGCCAGCAGTTTCCGAACCCCCGCAGGGTGGTCCGGGGAGCTGTTTTTT
many	TRBV20-1	TRBJ2-1	TRBD2	CSAMGLSPDEQFF	TGCAGTGCTATGGGACTAAGTCCAGATGAGCAGTTCTTC
.	TRBV6-1	TRBJ2-2	.	CATSASPNTGELFF	TGTGCCACTTCAGCCAGTCCGAACACCGGGGAGCTGTTTTTT
many	TRBV20-1	TRBJ2-1	.	CSARDSDFGSIF	TGCAGTGCTAGAGATTCAGACTTTGGATCCATCTTC
.	TRBV6-2/TRBV6-3	TRBJ1-2	.	CASSYWAYGYTF	TGTGCCAGCAGTTATTGGGCGTATGGCTACACCTTC
few	TRBV2	TRBJ2-6	TRBD2	CASSTTSGVPGANVLTF	TGTGCCAGCAGTACGACTAGCGGGGTTCCTGGGGCCAACGTCCTGACTTTC
few	TRBV7-9	TRBJ1-6	TRBD1	CASSLRGDRGSPLHF	TGTGCCAGCAGCTTACGAGGTGACAGGGGTTCACCCCTCCACTTT
many	TRBV5-6	TRBJ2-1	.	CASSLPSDSPSNEQFF	TGTGCCAGCAGCTTGCCGTCTGACAGCCCCTCCAATGAGCAGTTCTTC
few	TRBV28	TRBJ1-2	TRBD1	CASSPSDRGRGYTF	TGTGCCAGCAGCCCTTCCGACAGGGGTCGGGGCTACACCTTC
many	TRBV29-1	TRBJ2-2	.	CSARDSHNANTGELFF	TGCAGCGCCCGGGACTCCCACAACGCGAACACCGGGGAGCTGTTTTTT
few	TRBV4-1	TRBJ1-2	.	CASSPGVGYGYTF	TGCGCCAGCAGTCCAGGGGTCGGGTATGGCTACACCTTC
few	TRBV7-8	TRBJ1-4	.	CASSLLYQGTNEKLFF	TGTGCCAGCAGCCTCCTCTACCAGGGAACTAATGAAAAACTGTTTTTT
few	TRBV29-1	TRBJ2-3	TRBD2	CSATSGRLADTQYF	TGCAGCGCCACTAGCGGGAGGCTCGCAGATACGCAGTATTTT
many	TRBV2	TRBJ2-1	TRBD2	CASSEMGASGGLNEQFF	TGTGCCAGCAGTGAAATGGGGGCTAGCGGGGGGCTTAATGAGCAGTTCTTC